The 8 T cell receptor beta chains presented below share a single source sample, sequenced in a study of T cell changes during pregnancy in multiple sclerosis. Data came from immunoSEQ multiplex PCR; TCRdb stores just in-frame clones and leaves some out. The sample lists tens of thousands of clones, about nine tenths seen once, with almost 4.5% in the top ten. The material sequenced was peripheral blood, taken in the second trimester of pregnancy. The receptors here all came from a female donor in good health, enrolled as a control in a pregnancy study.

V is TRBV28 and J is TRBJ1-1, with 7 positions matching TRBD1. With V trimmed by 10 bases and J by 11 bases, 7 bases remained unmatched. CDR1 MDHEN and CDR2 SYDVKM come from the germline V gene. This CDR3 contains 10 residues. CDR3 nucleotides: TGTGCCACGACCTACAGGGGCGCTTTCTTT. Its translation is CATTYRGAFF.

The CDR3 loop is CASRGGNDNSPLHF. In DNA form, the CDR3 reads TGTGCCAGTAGAGGGGGAAACGATAATTCACCCCTCCACTTT. The V call is TRBV6-4, the J call TRBJ1-6; tentative D call: TRBD1 (6 bases). V lost 9 bases, J lost 5 bases, and 14 bases lay in between. Germline V CDR1 and CDR2: MRHNA, SNTAGT. The length of the CDR3 is 14 residues.

The chain uses TRBV2 and TRBJ2-7, with 7 positions matching TRBD2. This CDR3 comprises 15 residues. V was clipped by 5 bases and J by 0 bases; unmatched bases: 7. The germline V gene has CDR1 SNHLY and CDR2 FYNNEI. DNA for the CDR3: TGTGCCAGCAGTCCCGGGACTACTTTCTCCTACGAGCAGTACTTC. Amino acids: CASSPGTTFSYEQYF. Full variable domain (remainder filled in from reference TRBV2 and TRBJ2-7): EPEVTQTPSHQVTQMGQEVILRCVPISNHLYFYWYRQILGQKVEFLVSFYNNEISEKSEIFDDQFSVERPDGSNFTLKIRSTKLEDSAMYFCASSPGTTFSYEQYFGPGTRLTVT.

The J gene is TRBJ1-2, the V gene TRBV6-6; 10 nucleotides line up with TRBD1. V lost 6 bases to trimming and J lost 5 bases; unmatched junction nucleotides: 9. The germline V gene has CDR1 MNHNY and CDR2 SVGAGI (reference sequence). The CDR3 runs 15 residues. For the CDR3, the DNA is TGTGCCAGCAGCCCCGGGACAGGGGAGTCATATGGCTACACCTTC. This translates into CASSPGTGESYGYTF.

The rearrangement uses TRBV5-6 and TRBJ2-2; D perhaps matches TRBD1 (5 bases). CDR1 SGHDT and CDR2 YYEEEE come from the germline V gene. The CDR3 has 15 amino acids. V was trimmed by 2 bases and J by 3 bases, leaving 11 bases between them. The CDR3 is CASSFGQGYTGELFF. For the CDR3, the DNA is TGTGCCAGCAGCTTCGGGCAGGGATACACCGGGGAGCTGTTTTTT.

The chain has TRBV7-8 and TRBJ2-7; 9 bases map to TRBD2. This CDR3 comprises 15 residues. J gave up 2 bases and V 1 base, and 3 bases lay outside the gene matches. Looked up from germline, CDR1 is SGHVS and CDR2 is FQNEAQ. DNA of the CDR3: TGTGCCAGCAGCTTAGGGGGCGGGGGGGCCTACGAGCAGTACTTC. It yields the protein CASSLGGGGAYEQYF.

The rearrangement uses TRBV27 and TRBJ1-2; D unresolved. The germline V and J ends were trimmed by 6 bases and 7 bases, with 18 bases remaining between them. CDR1 MNHEY and CDR2 SMNVEV come from the germline V gene (reference sequence). This CDR3 spans 14 amino acids. CDR3 coding DNA: TGTGCCAGCAGAATTTCATCGGCCCCGGGTGGCTACACCTTC. It translates to CASRISSAPGGYTF.

This chain joins TRBV6-1 and TRBJ2-5; TRBD1 matches 9 bases. The J call may be wrong; the DNA end is better matched by TRBJ2-7. The length of the CDR3 is 16 residues. The germline gives CDR1 MNHNS, CDR2 SASEGT. CDR3 protein: CASSETGGAGSYEQYF. CDR3 sequence (DNA): TGTGCCAGCAGTGAAACAGGGGGCGCGGGGTCCTACGAGCAGTACTTC.